This T cell receptor (beta chain) came from a study of identical twins. The authors used template switching to add a universal primer site and gave cDNA unique molecular identifiers. MiXCR was run by TCRdb on the 5' RACE reads, yielding one entry per CDR3 protein. Altogether 1.5 million to 2 million distinct CDR3 sequences are present, under 35% being singletons, with the ten largest covering 0.27%. Sequencing was carried out using cord blood. The sequence derives from a newborn girl in good health.

The CDR3, as DNA: TGCGCCAGCCTTCCGGGACTAGTCTTACGTTCGGTCAATGAGCAGTTCTTC. Translating gives CASLPGLVLRSVNEQFF. J is TRBJ2-1 and V is TRBV5-1, with 8 bases identical to TRBD2. This CDR3 is built from 17 residues. Germline V gene sequence: CDR1 SGHRS, CDR2 YFSETQ. V was pared by 7 bases and J by 6 bases, with 18 bases of the junction left unmatched.